The T cell receptor beta chain under discussion was sequenced for a study of regulatory T cells in long-lasting Graves disease. The CDR3 contains 12 residues. Trimming took 4 bases from V and 13 from J, leaving 14 bases between them. CDR1 MNHEY and CDR2 SMNVEV come from the germline V gene (reference sequence). Noted time point: newly diagnosed GD, antithyroid drugs for less than 3 months. RNA from PBMCs was the source of the TCR library. Notes on this clonotype: A single base is all that separates this from a far larger clone, so a read error is likely.

Sequencing libraries for TCR beta were prepared with iRepertoire HTBI primers and Arm-PCR of CDR3 regions. TCRdb reanalysed the multiplex PCR reads using MiXCR and keeps one entry per CDR3 protein. In the table there are about 530,000 distinct CDR3 sequences, around 16% of which are singletons. These sequences were also reported in another study, on T cells in Graves' hyperthyroidism and ophthalmopathy. From that paper: A set of HTBI primers served as the primers for a first-round RT-PCR of the TCR CDR3. Also found in blood were most expanded thyroid clonotypes above 0.001.

This sequence was found in a woman aged 40-65 years with Graves disease. The V call is TRBV27, the J call TRBJ2-1, with no clear D. This material consisted of peripheral blood mononuclear cells (PBMCs), taken at new diagnosis, from a patient treated with antithyroid drugs. The CDR3 coding sequence is TGTGCCAGCAGTTGGGGTCAAGAGACCCAGTTCTTC. Amino acid sequence: CASSWGQETQFF.